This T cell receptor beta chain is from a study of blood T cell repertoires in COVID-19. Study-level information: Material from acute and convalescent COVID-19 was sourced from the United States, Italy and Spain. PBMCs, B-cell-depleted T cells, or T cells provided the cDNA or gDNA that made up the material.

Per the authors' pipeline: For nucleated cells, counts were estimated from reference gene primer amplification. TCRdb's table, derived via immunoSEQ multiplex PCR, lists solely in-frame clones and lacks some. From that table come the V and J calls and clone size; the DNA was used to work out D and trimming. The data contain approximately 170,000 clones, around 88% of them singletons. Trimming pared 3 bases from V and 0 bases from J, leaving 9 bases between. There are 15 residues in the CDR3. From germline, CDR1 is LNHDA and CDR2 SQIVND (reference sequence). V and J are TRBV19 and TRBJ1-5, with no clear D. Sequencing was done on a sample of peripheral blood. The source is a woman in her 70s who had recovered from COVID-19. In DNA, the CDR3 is TGTGCCAGTAGTATTCTTGACACTAGCAATCAGCCCCAGCATTTT. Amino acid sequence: CASSILDTSNQPQHF.